This is a list of T cell receptor beta chains from one sample in a study of cytomegalovirus exposure and HLA in healthy donors. Assay: immunoSEQ multiplex PCR; the TCRdb copy retains only in-frame clones and omits some. The table records tens of thousands of clones, more than 60% of them present only once. Sequenced: PBMCs. Receptors were obtained from a male donor in good health and CMV-seropositive. Each CDR3 is given without its conserved first and last residue.

CDR3aa	j_gene	v_gene
ASSSGNRVGSPLH	TRBJ1-6	TRBV5-1
ASSLGPVTYEQY	TRBJ2-7	TRBV13
ASSLEGPNTGELF	TRBJ2-2	TRBV13
ASSLTGIDEQF	TRBJ2-1	TRBV5-1
ASGLVMWVGSGANVLT	TRBJ2-6	TRBV12-5
ATSPEKGGRNYGYT	TRBJ1-2	TRBV15
ASSGSGGIYEQY	-	TRBV9
ASSLTGGTDTQY	TRBJ2-3	TRBV7-3
ASSPRGLARGELF	TRBJ2-2	TRBV7-2
ASSEQGTHNSPLH	TRBJ1-6	TRBV2
ASSPNRGRTEAF	TRBJ1-1	TRBV5-6
SVGDVQGGETQY	TRBJ2-5	TRBV29-1
ASSLYLAANEQF	TRBJ2-1	TRBV5-4
ASSYSNRGYGYT	TRBJ1-2	TRBV6-5
ASSPLGGQPNYGYT	TRBJ1-2	TRBV7-9
ATSRGRMGQGDGYT	TRBJ1-2	TRBV15
ASSAGINSPLH	TRBJ1-6	TRBV10-1
ASGVAPGSTDTQY	TRBJ2-3	TRBV9
ASSLTGDQPQH	TRBJ1-5	TRBV7-2
ASSWRTGGLDGYT	TRBJ1-2	TRBV7-6
ASSQDQLSGGAGNTIY	TRBJ1-3	TRBV4-3
AWSVGAPEQY	TRBJ2-7	TRBV30
ASSVPGQGLREQY	TRBJ2-7	TRBV6-5
ASSLGGGGDEQF	TRBJ2-1	TRBV5-1
ASRKLVAGNTIY	TRBJ1-3	TRBV11-2
ATSRPWGGRSTGELF	TRBJ2-2	TRBV15
AWSPLGQLNTEAF	TRBJ1-1	TRBV30
ASRLAGNNEQF	TRBJ2-1	TRBV4-1
ASGWEGLQH	TRBJ1-5	TRBV12-5
ASSFGGGKETQY	TRBJ2-5	TRBV11-2
ASSLTGGGTEAF	TRBJ1-1	TRBV7-2
ASTEMGGGFTYEQY	TRBJ2-7	TRBV18
ASSLQGGEQY	TRBJ2-7	TRBV5-1
ASSRGRINQPQH	TRBJ1-5	TRBV4-1
ASSPTSRDRAYNEQF	TRBJ2-1	TRBV9
SASTGVGYT	TRBJ1-2	TRBV20-1
ASSPGLADYEQY	-	TRBV5-1
ASSLAFGDPRGDTQY	TRBJ2-3	TRBV7-2
ASNPGQGGEDTQY	TRBJ2-3	TRBV5-1
ATSGSGGTTSTDTQY	TRBJ2-3	TRBV30
ASKILQGSYNSPLH	TRBJ1-6	TRBV6-6
ASSLRGFRESYGYT	TRBJ1-2	TRBV11-2
ATSRESGTGVGNQPQH	TRBJ1-5	TRBV15
ASSLAPGLDDYEQY	TRBJ2-7	TRBV5-5
ASSSIQGHTEAF	TRBJ1-1	TRBV11-2
ASSLQGGIEKLF	TRBJ1-4	TRBV6-5
AWGRWGSGRPSSYNEQF	TRBJ2-1	TRBV30
ASTRQGGYGYT	TRBJ1-2	TRBV6-1
ASSGGGREGFDEQF	TRBJ2-1	TRBV11-1
ASSPTRDRENSGYT	TRBJ1-2	TRBV18
AWSASGTAYSPLH	TRBJ1-6	TRBV30